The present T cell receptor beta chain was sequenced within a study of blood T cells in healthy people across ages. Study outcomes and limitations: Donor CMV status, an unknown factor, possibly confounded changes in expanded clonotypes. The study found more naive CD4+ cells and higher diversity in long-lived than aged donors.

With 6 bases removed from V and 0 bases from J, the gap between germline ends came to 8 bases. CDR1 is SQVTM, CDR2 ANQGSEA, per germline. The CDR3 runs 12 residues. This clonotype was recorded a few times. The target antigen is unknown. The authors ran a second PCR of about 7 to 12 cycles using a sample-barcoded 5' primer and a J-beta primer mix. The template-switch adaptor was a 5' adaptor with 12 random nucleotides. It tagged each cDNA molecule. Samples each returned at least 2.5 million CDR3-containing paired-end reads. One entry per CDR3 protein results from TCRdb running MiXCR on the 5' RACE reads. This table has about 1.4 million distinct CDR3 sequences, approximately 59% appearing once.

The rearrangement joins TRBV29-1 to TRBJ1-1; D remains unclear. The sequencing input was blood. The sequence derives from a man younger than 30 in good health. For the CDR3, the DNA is TGCAGCGTCCATAACATGAACACTGAAGCTTTCTTT. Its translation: CSVHNMNTEAFF.